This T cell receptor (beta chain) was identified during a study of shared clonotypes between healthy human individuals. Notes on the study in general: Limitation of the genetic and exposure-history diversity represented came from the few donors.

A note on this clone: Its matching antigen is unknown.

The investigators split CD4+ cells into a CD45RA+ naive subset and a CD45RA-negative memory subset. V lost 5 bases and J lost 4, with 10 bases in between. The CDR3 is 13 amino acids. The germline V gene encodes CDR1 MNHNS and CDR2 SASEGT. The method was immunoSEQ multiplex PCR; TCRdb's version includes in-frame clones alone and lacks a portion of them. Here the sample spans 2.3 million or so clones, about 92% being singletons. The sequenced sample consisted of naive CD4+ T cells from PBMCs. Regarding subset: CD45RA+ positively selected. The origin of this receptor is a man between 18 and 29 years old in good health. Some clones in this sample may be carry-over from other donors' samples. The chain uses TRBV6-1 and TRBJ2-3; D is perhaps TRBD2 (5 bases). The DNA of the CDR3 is TGTGCCAGCAGTACGAGGGAGCCAGATACGCAGTATTTT. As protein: CASSTREPDTQYF.